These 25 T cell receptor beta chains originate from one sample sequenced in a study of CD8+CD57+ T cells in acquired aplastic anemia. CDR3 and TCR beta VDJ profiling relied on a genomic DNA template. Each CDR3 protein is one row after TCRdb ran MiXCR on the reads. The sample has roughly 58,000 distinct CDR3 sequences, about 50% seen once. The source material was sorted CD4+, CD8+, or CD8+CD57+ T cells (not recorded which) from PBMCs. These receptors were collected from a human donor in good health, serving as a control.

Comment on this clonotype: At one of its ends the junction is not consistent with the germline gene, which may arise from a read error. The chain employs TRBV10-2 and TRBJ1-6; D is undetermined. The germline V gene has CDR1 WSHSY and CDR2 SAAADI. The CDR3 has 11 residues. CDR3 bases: TGTGCCAGCAGTGATAGATCACCCCCCCACTTT. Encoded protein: CASSDRSPPHF.

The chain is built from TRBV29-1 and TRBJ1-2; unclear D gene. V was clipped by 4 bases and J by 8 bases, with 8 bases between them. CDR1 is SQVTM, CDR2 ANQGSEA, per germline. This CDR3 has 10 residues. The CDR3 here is CSVGMGGYTF. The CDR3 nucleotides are TGCAGCGTTGGAATGGGCGGCTACACCTTC.

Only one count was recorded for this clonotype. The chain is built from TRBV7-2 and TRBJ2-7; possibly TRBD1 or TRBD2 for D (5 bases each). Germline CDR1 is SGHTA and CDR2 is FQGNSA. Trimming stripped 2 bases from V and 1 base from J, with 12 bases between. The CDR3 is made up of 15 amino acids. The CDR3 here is CASSLTGLGSYEQYF. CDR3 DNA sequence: TGTGCCAGCAGCTTAACGGGGCTGGGTTCCTACGAGCAGTACTTC. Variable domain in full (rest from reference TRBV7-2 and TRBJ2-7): GAGVSQSPSNKVTEKGKDVELRCDPISGHTALYWYRQSLGQGLEFLIYFQGNSAPDKSGLPSDRFSAERTGGSVSTLTIQRTQQEDSAVYLCASSLTGLGSYEQYFGPGTRLTVT.

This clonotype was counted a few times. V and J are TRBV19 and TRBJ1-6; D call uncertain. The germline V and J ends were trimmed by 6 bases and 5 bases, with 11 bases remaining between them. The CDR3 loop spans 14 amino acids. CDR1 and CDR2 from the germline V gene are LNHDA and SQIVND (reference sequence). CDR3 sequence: CASSERAHNSPLHF. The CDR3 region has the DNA TGTGCCAGTAGCGAGCGGGCCCATAATTCACCCCTCCACTTT.

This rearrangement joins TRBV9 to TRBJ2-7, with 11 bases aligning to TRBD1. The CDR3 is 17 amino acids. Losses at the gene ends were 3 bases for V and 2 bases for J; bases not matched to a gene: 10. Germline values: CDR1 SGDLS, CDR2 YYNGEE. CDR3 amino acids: CASSAVLGTGGTYEQYF. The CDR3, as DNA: TGTGCCAGCAGCGCGGTACTCGGGACAGGGGGAACCTACGAGCAGTACTTC.

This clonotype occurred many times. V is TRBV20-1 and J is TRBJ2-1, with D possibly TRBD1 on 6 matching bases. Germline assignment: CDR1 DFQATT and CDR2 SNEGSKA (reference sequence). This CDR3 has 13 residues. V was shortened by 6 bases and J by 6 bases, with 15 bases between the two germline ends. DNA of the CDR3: TGCAGTGCGACAGGCGGTGGTGTCAATGAGCAGTTCTTC. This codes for CSATGGGVNEQFF.

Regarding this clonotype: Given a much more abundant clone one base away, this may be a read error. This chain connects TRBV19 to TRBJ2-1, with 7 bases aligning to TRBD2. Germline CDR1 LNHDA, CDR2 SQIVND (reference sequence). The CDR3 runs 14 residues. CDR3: CASEERDSYNGQFF. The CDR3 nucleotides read TGTGCCAGTGAGGAGCGGGACTCCTACAATGGGCAGTTCTTC.

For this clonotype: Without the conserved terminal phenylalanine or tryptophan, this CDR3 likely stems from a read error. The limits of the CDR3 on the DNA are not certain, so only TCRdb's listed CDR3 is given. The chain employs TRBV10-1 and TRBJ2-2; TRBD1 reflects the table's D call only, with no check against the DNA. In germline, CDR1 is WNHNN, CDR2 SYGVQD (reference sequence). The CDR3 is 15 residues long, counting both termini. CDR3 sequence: CASSGNRANTGELGS.

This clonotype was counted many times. The DNA for the CDR3 is TGTGCCAGCAGGGGGACAGGCTATGGCTACACCTTC. It translates to CASRGTGYGYTF. The rearrangement uses TRBV6-1 and TRBJ1-2, with TRBD1 identical over 8 bases. This CDR3 is 12 amino acids long. Germline values: CDR1 MNHNS, CDR2 SASEGT. The trim removed 6 bases at V and 4 bases at J, leaving 1 base unmatched.

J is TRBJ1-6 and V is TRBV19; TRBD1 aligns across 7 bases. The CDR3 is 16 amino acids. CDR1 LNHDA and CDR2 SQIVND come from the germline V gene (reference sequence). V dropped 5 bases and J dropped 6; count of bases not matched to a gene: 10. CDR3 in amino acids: CASSVQMWDSNSPLHF. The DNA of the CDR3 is TGTGCCAGTAGTGTCCAAATGTGGGACAGTAATTCACCCCTCCACTTT. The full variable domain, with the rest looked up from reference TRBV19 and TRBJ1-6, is DGGITQSPKYLFRKEGQNVTLSCEQNLNHDAMYWYRQDPGQGLRLIYYSQIVNDFQKGDIAEGYSVSREKKESFPLTVTSAQKNPTAFYLCASSVQMWDSNSPLHFGNGTRLTVT.

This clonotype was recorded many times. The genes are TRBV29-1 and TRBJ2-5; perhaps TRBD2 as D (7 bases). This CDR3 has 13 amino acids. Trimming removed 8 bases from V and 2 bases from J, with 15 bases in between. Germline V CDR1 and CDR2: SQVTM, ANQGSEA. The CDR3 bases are TGCAGCACGGGGGGCAGACTGCAAGAGACCCAGTACTTC. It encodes CSTGGRLQETQYF.

The CDR3 loop is CASSIGTTDTQYF. The DNA of the CDR3 is TGTGCCAGTAGTATAGGGACAACAGATACGCAGTATTTT. This chain links TRBV19 with TRBJ2-3, with D perhaps matching TRBD1 (5 bases). The CDR3 is 13 amino acids. Trimming took off 1 base at V and 3 bases at J, with 5 bases between the two ends. Germline values: CDR1 LNHDA, CDR2 SQIVND (reference sequence).

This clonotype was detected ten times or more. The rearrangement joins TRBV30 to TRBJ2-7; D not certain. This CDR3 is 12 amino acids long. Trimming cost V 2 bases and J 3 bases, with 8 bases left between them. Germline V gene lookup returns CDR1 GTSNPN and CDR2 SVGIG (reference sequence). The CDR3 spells CAWSPRRYEQYF. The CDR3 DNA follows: TGTGCCTGGAGTCCCCGTCGCTACGAGCAGTACTTC. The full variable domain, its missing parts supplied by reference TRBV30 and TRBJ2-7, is SQTIHQWPATLVQPVGSPLSLECTVEGTSNPNLYWYRQAAGRGLQLLFYSVGIGQISSEVPQNLSASRPQDRQFILSSKKLLLSDSGFYLCAWSPRRYEQYFGPGTRLTVT.

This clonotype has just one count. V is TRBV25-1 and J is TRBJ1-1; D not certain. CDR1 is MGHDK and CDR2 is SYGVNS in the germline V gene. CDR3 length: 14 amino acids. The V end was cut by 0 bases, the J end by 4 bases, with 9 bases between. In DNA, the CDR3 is TGTGCCAGCAGTGAATATGGAGGGTCCACTGAAGCTTTCTTT. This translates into CASSEYGGSTEAFF.

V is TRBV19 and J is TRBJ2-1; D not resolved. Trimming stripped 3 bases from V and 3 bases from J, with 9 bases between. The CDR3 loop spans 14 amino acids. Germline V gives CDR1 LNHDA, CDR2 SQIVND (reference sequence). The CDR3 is CASSIGPIYNEQFF. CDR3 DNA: TGTGCCAGTAGTATCGGCCCAATCTACAATGAGCAGTTCTTC. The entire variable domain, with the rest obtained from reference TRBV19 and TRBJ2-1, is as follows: DGGITQSPKYLFRKEGQNVTLSCEQNLNHDAMYWYRQDPGQGLRLIYYSQIVNDFQKGDIAEGYSVSREKKESFPLTVTSAQKNPTAFYLCASSIGPIYNEQFFGPGTRLTVL.

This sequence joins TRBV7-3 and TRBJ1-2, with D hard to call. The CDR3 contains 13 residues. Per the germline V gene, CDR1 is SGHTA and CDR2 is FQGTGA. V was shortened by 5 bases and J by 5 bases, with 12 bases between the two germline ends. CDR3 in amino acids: CASSHQGGYGYTF. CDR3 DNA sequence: TGTGCCAGCAGCCACCAAGGAGGATATGGCTACACCTTC. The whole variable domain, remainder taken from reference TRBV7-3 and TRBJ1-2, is GAGVSQTPSNKVTEKGKYVELRCDPISGHTALYWYRQSLGQGPEFLIYFQGTGAADDSGLPNDRFFAVRPEGSVSTLKIQRTERGDSAVYLCASSHQGGYGYTFGSGTRLTVV.

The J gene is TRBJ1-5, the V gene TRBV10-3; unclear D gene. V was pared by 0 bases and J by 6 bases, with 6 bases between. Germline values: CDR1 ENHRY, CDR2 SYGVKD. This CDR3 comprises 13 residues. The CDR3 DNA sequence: TGTGCCATCAGTGAGTCGAGTAGTCAGCCCCAGCATTTT. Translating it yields CAISESSSQPQHF.

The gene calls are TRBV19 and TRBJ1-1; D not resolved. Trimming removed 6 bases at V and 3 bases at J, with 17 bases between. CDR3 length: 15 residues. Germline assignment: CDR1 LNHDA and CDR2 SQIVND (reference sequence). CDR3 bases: TGTGCCAGTAGATCCATGGCAGGAGAGCACACTGAAGCTTTCTTT. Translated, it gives CASRSMAGEHTEAFF.

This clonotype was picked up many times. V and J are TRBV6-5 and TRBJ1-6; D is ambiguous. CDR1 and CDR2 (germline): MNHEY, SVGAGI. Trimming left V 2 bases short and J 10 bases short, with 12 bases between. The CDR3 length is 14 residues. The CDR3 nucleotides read TGTGCCAGCAGTTACCTCTCAGATAGATCACCCCTCCACTTT. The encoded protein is CASSYLSDRSPLHF.

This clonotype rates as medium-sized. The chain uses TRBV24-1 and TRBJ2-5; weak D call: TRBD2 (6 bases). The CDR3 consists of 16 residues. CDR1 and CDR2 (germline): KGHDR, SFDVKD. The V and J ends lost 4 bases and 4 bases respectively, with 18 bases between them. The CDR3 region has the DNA TGTGCCACCAGTGAGGGCGGGACTGCCCGGAGAGAGACCCAGTACTTC. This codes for CATSEGGTARRETQYF.

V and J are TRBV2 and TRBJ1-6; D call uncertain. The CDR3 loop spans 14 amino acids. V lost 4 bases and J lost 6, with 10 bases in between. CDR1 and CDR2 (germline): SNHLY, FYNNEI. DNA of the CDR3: TGTGCCAGCAGTGCCGGGCGGGCTAATTCACCCCTCCACTTT. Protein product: CASSAGRANSPLHF.

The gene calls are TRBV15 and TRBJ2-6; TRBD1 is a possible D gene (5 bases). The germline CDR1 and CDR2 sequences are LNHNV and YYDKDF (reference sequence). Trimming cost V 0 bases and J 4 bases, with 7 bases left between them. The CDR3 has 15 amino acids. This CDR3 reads CATSRDRQGANVLTF. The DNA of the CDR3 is TGTGCCACCAGCAGAGACAGACAGGGGGCCAACGTCCTGACTTTC.

CDR3 residues: CASSQDLGRRRISYNEQFF. CDR3 bases: TGTGCCAGCAGCCAAGATCTCGGCAGGAGGCGAATCTCCTACAATGAGCAGTTCTTC. V is TRBV14 and J is TRBJ2-1; perhaps TRBD2 as D (5 bases). The V gene lost 0 bases and the J gene lost 0 bases, with 18 bases spanning the gap. CDR1 is SGHDN and CDR2 is FVKESK in the germline V gene. CDR3 size: 19 residues.

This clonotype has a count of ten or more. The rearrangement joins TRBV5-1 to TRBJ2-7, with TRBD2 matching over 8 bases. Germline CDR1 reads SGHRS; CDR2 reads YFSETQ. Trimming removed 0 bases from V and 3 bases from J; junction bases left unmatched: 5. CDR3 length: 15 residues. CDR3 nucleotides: TGCGCCAGCAGCTTGGCCGGCGGGAGGATCTACGAGCAGTACTTC. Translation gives CASSLAGGRIYEQYF.

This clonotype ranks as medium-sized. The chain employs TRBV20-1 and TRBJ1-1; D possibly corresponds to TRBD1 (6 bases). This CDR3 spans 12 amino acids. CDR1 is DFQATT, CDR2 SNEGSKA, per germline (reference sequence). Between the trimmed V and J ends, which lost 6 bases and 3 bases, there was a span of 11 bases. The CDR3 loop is CSAVRGDTEAFF. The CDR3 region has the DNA TGCAGTGCCGTGAGGGGGGACACTGAAGCTTTCTTT.